This T cell receptor beta chain was documented in a study of tumor-infiltrating lymphocytes in primary liver carcinoma. General observations from the study: The study found tumor-adjacent and tumor-blood pairs overlapped less than tumor region pairs.

CDR1 is SGHNT, CDR2 YYREEE, per germline (reference sequence). The CDR3 has 14 amino acids. It was from roughly 20-30 mg of unsorted bulk tissue that RNA and DNA were co-extracted. Surgical resection served as treatment for the primary liver carcinoma of these patients. Each sampled tumor had five separate regions taken from it. A primer matching the constant region was used to make TCR beta cDNA from approximately 500 ng of total RNA. Slightly modified ARM-PCR, run as three nested multiplex PCR rounds, produced the TCR beta libraries. Researchers ran the first two PCR rounds for roughly 11 cycles each with TRBV1-TRBV30 forward primers and a C-beta reverse primer. TCRdb re-called the multiplex PCR reads through MiXCR, storing one row per CDR3 protein. This repertoire shows about 84,000 distinct CDR3 sequences, 55% to 85% found once; its top ten account for approximately 19%. A note on this clonotype: The antigen is undetermined. One junction end does not reproduce the germline sequence, and a read error may be involved.

V usage is TRBV5-4 and J usage is TRBJ2-3, with D possibly being TRBD1 or TRBD2 (5 bases each). Sequenced sample: liver tumor tissue from sampling region 1. The sample's subset: tumor region T1, superior pole. This clonotype was obtained from a man between 35 and 55 years old with primary liver carcinoma and hepatitis B virus infection. In DNA form, the CDR3 reads TGTGCCAGCTGCTTAGTGGGACCAGCAGATACGCAGTATTTT. It yields the protein CASCLVGPADTQYF. Supplemented by reference TRBV5-4 and TRBJ2-3, the full variable domain reads ETGVTQSPTHLIKTRGQQVTLRCSSQSGHNTVSWYQQALGQGPQFIFQYYREEENGRGNFPPRFSGLQFPNYSSELNVNALELDDSALYLCASCLVGPADTQYFGPGTRLTVL.